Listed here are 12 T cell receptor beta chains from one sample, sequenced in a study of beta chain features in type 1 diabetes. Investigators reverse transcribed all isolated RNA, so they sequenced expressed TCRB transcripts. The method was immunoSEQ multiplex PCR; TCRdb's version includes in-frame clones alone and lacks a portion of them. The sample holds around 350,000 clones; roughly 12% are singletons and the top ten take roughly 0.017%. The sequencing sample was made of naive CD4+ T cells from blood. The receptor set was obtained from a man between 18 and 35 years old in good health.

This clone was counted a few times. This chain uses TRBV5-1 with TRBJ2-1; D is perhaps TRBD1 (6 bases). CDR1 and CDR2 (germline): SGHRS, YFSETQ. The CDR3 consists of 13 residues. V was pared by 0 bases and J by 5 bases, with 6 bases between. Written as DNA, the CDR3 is TGCGCCAGCAGCTTGGACAGGGACAATGAGCAGTTCTTC. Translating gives CASSLDRDNEQFF. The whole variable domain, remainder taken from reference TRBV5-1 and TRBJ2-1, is KAGVTQTPRYLIKTRGQQVTLSCSPISGHRSVSWYQQTPGQGLQFLFEYFSETQRNKGNFPGRFSGRQFSNSRSEMNVSTLELGDSALYLCASSLDRDNEQFFGPGTRLTVL.

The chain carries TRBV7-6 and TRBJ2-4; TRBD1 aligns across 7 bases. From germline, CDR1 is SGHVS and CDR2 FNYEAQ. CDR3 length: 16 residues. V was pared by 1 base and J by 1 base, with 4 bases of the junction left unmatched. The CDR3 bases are TGTGCCAGCAGCTTAGGGTGGACAGGTGCCAAAAACATTCAGTACTTC. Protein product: CASSLGWTGAKNIQYF.

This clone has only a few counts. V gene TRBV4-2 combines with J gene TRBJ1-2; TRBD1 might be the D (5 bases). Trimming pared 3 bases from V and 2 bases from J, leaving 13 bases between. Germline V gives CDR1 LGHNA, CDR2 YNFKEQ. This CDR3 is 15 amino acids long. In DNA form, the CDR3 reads TGTGCCAGCAGCCAGGAACTGCAGGGAAACTATGGCTACACCTTC. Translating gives CASSQELQGNYGYTF.

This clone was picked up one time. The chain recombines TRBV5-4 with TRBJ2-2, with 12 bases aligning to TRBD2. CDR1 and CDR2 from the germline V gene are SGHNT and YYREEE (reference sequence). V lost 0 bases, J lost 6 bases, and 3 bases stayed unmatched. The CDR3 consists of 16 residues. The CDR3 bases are TGTGCCAGCAGCTTGGGGCGACTAGCGGGAGCCGGGGAGCTGTTTTTT. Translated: CASSLGRLAGAGELFF.

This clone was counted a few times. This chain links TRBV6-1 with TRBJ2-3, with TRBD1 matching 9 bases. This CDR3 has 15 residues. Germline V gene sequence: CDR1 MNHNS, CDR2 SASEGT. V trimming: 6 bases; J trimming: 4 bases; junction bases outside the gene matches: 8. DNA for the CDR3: TGTGCCAGCAGGGACAGGGGATCCCCCGCAGATACGCAGTATTTT. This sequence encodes CASRDRGSPADTQYF.

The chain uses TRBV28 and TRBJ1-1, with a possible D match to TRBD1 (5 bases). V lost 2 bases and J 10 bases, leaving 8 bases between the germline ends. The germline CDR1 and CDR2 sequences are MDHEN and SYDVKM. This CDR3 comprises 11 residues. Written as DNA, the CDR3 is TGTGCCAGCAGTTTACAGGGTGTAGCTTTCTTT. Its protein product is CASSLQGVAFF.

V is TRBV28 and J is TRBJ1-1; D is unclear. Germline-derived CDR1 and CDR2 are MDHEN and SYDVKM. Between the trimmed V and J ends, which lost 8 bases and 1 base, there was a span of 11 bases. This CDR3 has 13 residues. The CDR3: CASGYGGNTEAFF. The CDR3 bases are TGTGCCAGCGGATACGGAGGGAACACTGAAGCTTTCTTT.

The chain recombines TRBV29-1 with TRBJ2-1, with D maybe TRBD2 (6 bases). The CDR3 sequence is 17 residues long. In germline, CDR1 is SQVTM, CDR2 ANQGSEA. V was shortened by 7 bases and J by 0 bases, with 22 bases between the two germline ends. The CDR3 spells CSAPPGTSTGSYNEQFF. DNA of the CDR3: TGCAGCGCCCCTCCAGGTACTAGCACAGGCTCCTACAATGAGCAGTTCTTC.

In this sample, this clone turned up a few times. The CDR3 spells CASSYLAGRSYEQYF. The CDR3 nucleotides read TGTGCCAGCAGTTACTTGGCAGGTCGCTCCTACGAGCAGTACTTC. The genes are TRBV6-5 and TRBJ2-7, with D unclear. Germline V gene data show CDR1 as MNHEY and CDR2 as SVGAGI. Trimming shortened V by 1 base and J by 0 bases, and 10 bases separated the two germline ends. The CDR3 has 15 residues.

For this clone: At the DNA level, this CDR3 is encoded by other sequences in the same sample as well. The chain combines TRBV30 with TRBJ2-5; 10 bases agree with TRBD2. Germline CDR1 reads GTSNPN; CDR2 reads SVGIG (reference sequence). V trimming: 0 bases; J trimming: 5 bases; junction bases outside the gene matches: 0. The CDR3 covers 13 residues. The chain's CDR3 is CAWSVLAGETQYF. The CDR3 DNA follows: TGTGCCTGGAGTGTACTAGCGGGGGAGACCCAGTACTTC. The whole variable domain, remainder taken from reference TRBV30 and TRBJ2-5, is SQTIHQWPATLVQPVGSPLSLECTVEGTSNPNLYWYRQAAGRGLQLLFYSVGIGQISSEVPQNLSASRPQDRQFILSSKKLLLSDSGFYLCAWSVLAGETQYFGPGTRLLVL.

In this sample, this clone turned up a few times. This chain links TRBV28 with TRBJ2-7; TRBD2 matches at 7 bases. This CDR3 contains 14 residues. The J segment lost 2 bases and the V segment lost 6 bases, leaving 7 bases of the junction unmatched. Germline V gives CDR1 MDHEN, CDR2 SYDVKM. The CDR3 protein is CASRQAGSAYEQYF. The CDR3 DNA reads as TGTGCCAGCAGGCAAGCGGGATCTGCCTACGAGCAGTACTTC.

The CDR3 bases are TGCGCCAGCAGCTTGACAGGGCCAACCTACGAGCAGTACTTC. It specifies CASSLTGPTYEQYF. The rearrangement links TRBV5-1 to TRBJ2-7, with a tentative D call TRBD1 (6 bases). CDR1 and CDR2 (germline): SGHRS, YFSETQ. Trimming shortened V by 1 base and J by 2 bases, and 10 bases separated the two germline ends. The CDR3 spans 14 residues.